A single sample is the source of the 32 T cell receptor beta chains below, sequenced in a study of shared clonotypes between healthy human individuals. Naive CD8 isolation took CD45RO-negative cells positively selected for CCR7 and excluded terminally differentiated effector memory CD45RA+ cells. TCRdb's table, derived via immunoSEQ multiplex PCR, lists solely in-frame clones and lacks some. The sample carries about 2 million clones, approximately 94% recorded once. Input material: naive CD8+ T cells sorted from blood. These TCRs come from a man aged 18 to 35 in good health.

The rearrangement uses TRBV29-1 and TRBJ2-1, with TRBD1 matching 9 bases. The V and J ends lost 7 bases and 5 bases, in that order; junction bases with no gene match: 6. This CDR3 has 13 amino acids. Germline loops: CDR1 SQVTM, CDR2 ANQGSEA. The CDR3 loop is CSASQGADNEQFF. CDR3 bases: TGCAGCGCTTCACAGGGGGCTGACAATGAGCAGTTCTTC.

V gene TRBV4-3 combines with J gene TRBJ2-1; TRBD2 matches 10 bases. V lost 1 base and J lost 3; bases outside the gene matches: 9. The CDR3 has 18 amino acids. Germline V gene sequence: CDR1 LGHNA, CDR2 YSLEER. Here the CDR3 reads CASSQGRGRLAGYNEQFF. The CDR3 bases are TGCGCCAGCAGCCAAGGTAGGGGGCGACTAGCGGGCTACAATGAGCAGTTCTTC.

The gene calls are TRBV5-1 and TRBJ1-4; maybe TRBD1 (5 bases). Germline V gene lookup returns CDR1 SGHRS and CDR2 YFSETQ. The CDR3 loop spans 14 amino acids. V was clipped by 4 bases and J by 0 bases, with 7 bases between them. CDR3 region: CASSTGATNEKLFF. The CDR3 coding sequence is TGCGCCAGCAGCACAGGAGCAACTAATGAAAAACTGTTTTTT.

The chain carries TRBV4-1 and TRBJ1-1, with unresolved D. There are 16 residues in the CDR3. V lost 2 bases and J 0 bases, leaving 13 bases between the germline ends. Germline-derived CDR1 and CDR2 are MGHRA and YSYEKL. Here the CDR3 DNA reads TGCGCCAGCAGCCAAAGTGAGACGCTTATGAACACTGAAGCTTTCTTT. This encodes CASSQSETLMNTEAFF.

The CDR3 DNA reads as TGTGCCAGCACCAGACACGGGGTCTACGAGCAGTACTTC. Translating gives CASTRHGVYEQYF. This sequence joins TRBV11-2 and TRBJ2-7, with a tentative D call TRBD2 (5 bases). This CDR3 region has 13 residues. V was pared by 7 bases and J by 3 bases, with 13 bases between. Germline values: CDR1 SGHAT, CDR2 FQNNGV.

The count of this clone is one. The J gene is TRBJ2-1, the V gene TRBV7-6; no reliable D call. This CDR3 has 14 amino acids. CDR1 and CDR2 (germline): SGHVS, FNYEAQ. Trimming pared 11 bases from V and 8 bases from J, leaving 22 bases between. As DNA, the CDR3 is TGTGCCGCCGGGCGCAGCAATTCTGTGGATGAGCAGTTCTTC. It specifies CAAGRSNSVDEQFF.

The chain links TRBV9 to TRBJ1-2; no firm D call. The V gene's germline CDR1 is SGDLS and CDR2 YYNGEE. Deletions cut 6 bases from V and 0 bases from J, with 24 bases between. The CDR3 is made up of 18 amino acids. The CDR3 is CASNDAETMVSTNYGYTF. In nucleotides, the CDR3 is TGTGCCAGCAACGACGCTGAGACAATGGTTTCAACTAACTATGGCTACACCTTC.

The CDR3: CASSPGEGREKLFF. The CDR3 DNA reads as TGCGCCAGCAGTCCCGGGGAGGGGAGGGAAAAACTGTTTTTT. The rearrangement links TRBV4-1 to TRBJ1-4; D might be TRBD1 (5 bases). The length of the CDR3 is 14 residues. Germline V gives CDR1 MGHRA, CDR2 YSYEKL. V gave up 6 bases and J gave up 8 bases, with 16 bases separating them.

CDR3 DNA: TGTGCCAGCAGCAAAGTGGACTTATTAAACCGTGGTAGCGGCCTCTACAATGAGCAGTTCTTC. It yields the protein CASSKVDLLNRGSGLYNEQFF. The chain links TRBV21-1 to TRBJ2-1; the tabulated D call, TRBD2, remains unverified against the DNA. TRBV21-1 is listed as a pseudogene. This CDR3 is 21 amino acids long.

This chain links TRBV4-2 with TRBJ1-1; D uncertain. The CDR3 contains 11 residues. V was shortened by 1 base and J by 9 bases, with 6 bases between the two germline ends. CDR1 LGHNA and CDR2 YNFKEQ come from the germline V gene. The CDR3 spells CASSQVGQAFF. CDR3 DNA: TGTGCCAGCAGCCAAGTAGGTCAAGCTTTCTTT.

CDR3 in amino acids: CASSQGAWGEGRENTQYF. The CDR3 DNA is TGCGCCAGCAGCCAAGGGGCCTGGGGGGAGGGCCGGGAAAATACGCAGTATTTT. V and J are TRBV4-3 and TRBJ2-3, with TRBD2 matching 7 bases. V was pared by 1 base and J by 7 bases, with 17 bases of the junction left unmatched. The CDR3 extends over 18 amino acids. Germline CDR1 reads LGHNA; CDR2 reads YSLEER.

V usage is TRBV4-3 and J usage is TRBJ2-7; D assignment may be TRBD1 or TRBD2 (5 bases each). The CDR3 length is 17 residues. V lost 4 bases and J 3 bases, leaving 22 bases between the germline ends. Germline-derived CDR1 and CDR2 are LGHNA and YSLEER. Written as DNA, the CDR3 is TGCGCCAGCAGCCCTATGCCCTACGGGGCGGGCGACTACGAGCAGTACTTC. This gives the protein CASSPMPYGAGDYEQYF.

The V and J genes are TRBV9 and TRBJ2-3; no reliable D call. The V end was cut by 0 bases, the J end by 4 bases, with 12 bases between. The germline V gene encodes CDR1 SGDLS and CDR2 YYNGEE. The CDR3 totals 15 residues. The CDR3 loop is CASSVEDWVPDTQYF. CDR3 DNA sequence: TGTGCCAGCAGCGTAGAAGATTGGGTCCCAGATACGCAGTATTTT.

The CDR3 loop reads CASRPTESYEQYF. CDR3 in DNA: TGTGCCAGCAGGCCGACGGAGAGCTACGAGCAGTACTTC. The rearrangement uses TRBV28 and TRBJ2-7; D is unclear. Trimming removed 6 bases from V and 3 bases from J, with 12 bases in between. Looked up from germline, CDR1 is MDHEN and CDR2 is SYDVKM. The CDR3 extends over 13 amino acids. The variable domain in full, with the rest retrieved from reference TRBV28 and TRBJ2-7, is DVKVTQSSRYLVKRTGEKVFLECVQDMDHENMFWYRQDPGLGLRLIYFSYDVKMKEKGDIPEGYSVSREKKERFSLILESASTNQTSMYLCASRPTESYEQYFGPGTRLTVT.

Remarks on this clone: At one boundary the junction diverges from the germline segment, which might be a read error. Other DNA sequences in this specimen translate into the identical CDR3. V is TRBV6-5 and J is TRBJ2-5; 8 bases are a match to TRBD1. CDR3 length equals 15 residues. The germline gives CDR1 MNHEY, CDR2 SVGAGI. The CDR3 reads CASSYGSGGLETQYF. CDR3 bases: TGCGCCAGCAGTTACGGGTCAGGGGGCTTAGAGACCCAGTACTTC.

The V and J genes are TRBV7-8 and TRBJ1-3, with 7 bases identical to TRBD1. Germline CDR1 SGHVS, CDR2 FQNEAQ. The CDR3 contains 15 residues. The junction had 12 bases not matched to a gene; V was cut back by 5 bases and J by 8 bases. This CDR3 is CASSPSPGTEDTIYF. CDR3 bases: TGTGCCAGCAGCCCTAGTCCCGGGACAGAGGACACCATATATTTT.

This clone was found once. The V call is TRBV9, the J call TRBJ2-1, with D perhaps matching TRBD2 (5 bases). There are 14 residues in the CDR3. V was shortened by 3 bases and J by 8 bases, with 15 bases between the two germline ends. Germline CDR1 and CDR2: SGDLS and YYNGEE. The CDR3 reads CASSGGSAVYEQFF. For the CDR3, the DNA is TGTGCCAGCAGCGGTGGGAGCGCGGTCTATGAGCAGTTCTTC.

The chain recombines TRBV9 with TRBJ1-5, with D maybe TRBD1 (6 bases). Germline CDR1 is SGDLS and CDR2 is YYNGEE. Trimming removed 4 bases at V and 0 bases at J, with 8 bases between. There are 14 residues in the CDR3. CDR3 loop: CASSQGNSNQPQHF. CDR3 DNA sequence: TGTGCCAGCAGCCAGGGGAATAGCAATCAGCCCCAGCATTTT. Filled out from reference TRBV9 and TRBJ1-5, the complete variable domain reads DSGVTQTPKHLITATGQRVTLRCSPRSGDLSVYWYQQSLDQGLQFLIQYYNGEERAKGNILERFSAQQFPDLHSELNLSSLELGDSALYFCASSQGNSNQPQHFGDGTRLSIL.

The chain joins TRBV5-1 to TRBJ2-7; 7 bases map to TRBD1. The length of the CDR3 is 15 residues. Germline values: CDR1 SGHRS, CDR2 YFSETQ. With 4 bases clipped from V and 0 bases from J, the junction kept 7 bases outside the gene matches. CDR3 in DNA: TGCGCCAGCAGCCCCCAGGGGGTGGGCTCCTACGAGCAGTACTTC. It encodes CASSPQGVGSYEQYF.

V gene TRBV7-9 combines with J gene TRBJ2-7; D call uncertain. CDR1 and CDR2 from the germline V gene are SEHNR and FQNEAQ (reference sequence). V dropped 1 base and J dropped 0 bases, with 7 bases sitting between them. The CDR3 is 14 amino acids. The CDR3 protein is CASSLDRYSYEQYF. In DNA, the CDR3 is TGTGCCAGCAGCTTAGATCGGTACTCCTACGAGCAGTACTTC.

The chain joins TRBV4-1 to TRBJ2-2; TRBD2 matches at 11 bases. The CDR3 has 18 amino acids. Losses at the gene ends were 3 bases for V and 5 bases for J; bases not matched to a gene: 11. Looked up from germline, CDR1 is MGHRA and CDR2 is YSYEKL. CDR3 protein: CASSHRVAGGPGTGELFF. CDR3 in DNA: TGCGCCAGCAGCCACAGGGTAGCGGGAGGGCCGGGGACCGGGGAGCTGTTTTTT.

The V and J genes are TRBV19 and TRBJ2-2; a weak D match, TRBD1 (5 bases). CDR3 length: 15 amino acids. The V and J ends lost 5 bases and 6 bases respectively, with 16 bases between them. CDR1 is LNHDA, CDR2 SQIVND, per germline (reference sequence). The CDR3 region has the DNA TGTGCCAGTAGTTCAAGTTGGCAGGGCGCCGGGGAGCTGTTTTTT. Translating it yields CASSSSWQGAGELFF.

The chain links TRBV25-1 to TRBJ1-5; TRBD1 might be the D (6 bases). The V gene's germline CDR1 is MGHDK and CDR2 SYGVNS. This CDR3 spans 13 amino acids. V was shortened by 3 bases and J by 7 bases, with 10 bases between the two germline ends. CDR3 bases: TGTGCCAGCAGTGAGGGAGGGGGACAGCCCCAGCATTTT. Translating it yields CASSEGGGQPQHF.

V is TRBV11-2 and J is TRBJ1-2; possibly TRBD1 for D (6 bases). This CDR3 spans 14 amino acids. Germline V gene sequence: CDR1 SGHAT, CDR2 FQNNGV. With 0 bases removed from V and 13 bases from J, the gap between germline ends came to 18 bases. In DNA form, the CDR3 reads TGTGCCAGCAGCTTAGATTCCGCCAGGGGCAATCTCACCTTC. Translated: CASSLDSARGNLTF. Full variable domain (remainder filled in from reference TRBV11-2 and TRBJ1-2): EAGVAQSPRYKIIEKRQSVAFWCNPISGHATLYWYQQILGQGPKLLIQFQNNGVVDDSQLPKDRFSAERLKGVDSTLKIQPAKLEDSAVYLCASSLDSARGNLTFGSGTRLTVV.

The gene calls are TRBV2 and TRBJ1-2; no firm D call. V gave up 2 bases and J gave up 0 bases, with 13 bases separating them. Germline V gives CDR1 SNHLY, CDR2 FYNNEI. The CDR3 extends over 16 amino acids. The chain's CDR3 is CASSERRQPANYGYTF. DNA of the CDR3: TGTGCCAGCAGTGAACGCCGGCAGCCCGCTAACTATGGCTACACCTTC. Looking up the rest from reference TRBV2 and TRBJ1-2 gives the full variable domain: EPEVTQTPSHQVTQMGQEVILRCVPISNHLYFYWYRQILGQKVEFLVSFYNNEISEKSEIFDDQFSVERPDGSNFTLKIRSTKLEDSAMYFCASSERRQPANYGYTFGSGTRLTVV.

As regards this clone: Other DNA sequences from this sample encode an identical CDR3 as well. The gene calls are TRBV7-9 and TRBJ2-1, with TRBD1 matching over 9 bases. This CDR3 is built from 14 residues. Germline loops: CDR1 SEHNR, CDR2 FQNEAQ (reference sequence). With V trimmed by 3 bases and J by 8 bases, 5 bases remained unmatched. CDR3: CASSLGTGWDEQFF. The CDR3 nucleotides read TGTGCCAGCAGCTTGGGGACAGGGTGGGATGAGCAGTTCTTC.

The chain combines TRBV30 with TRBJ1-2, with D hard to call. Trimming removed 2 bases at V and 4 bases at J, with 14 bases between. Germline lookup yields CDR1 GTSNPN and CDR2 SVGIG (reference sequence). The CDR3 extends over 14 amino acids. The CDR3 DNA reads TGTGCCTGGAGTAGGGAAGCGGTGCCCTATGGCTACACCTTC. Protein product: CAWSREAVPYGYTF.

The V gene is TRBV18, the J gene TRBJ2-1, with D possibly being TRBD2 (6 bases). Trimming removed 2 bases at V and 8 bases at J, with 16 bases between. This CDR3 region has 15 residues. Germline CDR1 and CDR2: KGHSH and LQKENI. The CDR3 bases are TGTGCCAGCTCACCAAGGGACTTAGCGGACCATGAGCAGTTCTTC. Translating gives CASSPRDLADHEQFF.

This clone was detected a few times. The gene calls are TRBV7-9 and TRBJ1-6; D might be TRBD1 (6 bases). The CDR3 length is 15 residues. Trimming cost V 5 bases and J 7 bases, with 15 bases left between them. Germline CDR1 SEHNR, CDR2 FQNEAQ (reference sequence). CDR3 protein: CASSQTGTRNSPLHF. The CDR3 coding sequence is TGTGCCAGCAGCCAAACAGGGACTAGGAATTCACCCCTCCACTTT.

CDR3 in amino acids: CASSESGRAREQFF. In DNA, the CDR3 is TGCGCCAGCAGTGAGAGTGGGAGGGCCCGGGAGCAGTTCTTC. This chain joins TRBV10-2 and TRBJ2-1; TRBD2 agrees at 7 bases. There are 14 residues in the CDR3. Germline CDR1 WSHSY, CDR2 SAAADI. Losses at the gene ends were 2 bases for V and 10 bases for J; bases not matched to a gene: 8.

The gene calls are TRBV9 and TRBJ2-5, with TRBD2 matching 7 bases. The CDR3 has 15 residues. The V and J ends lost 1 base and 0 bases, in that order; junction bases with no gene match: 3. CDR1 SGDLS and CDR2 YYNGEE come from the germline V gene. The CDR3, as DNA: TGTGCCAGCAGCGTATCGCTAGCGGACCAAGAGACCCAGTACTTC. Protein sequence: CASSVSLADQETQYF.

The V gene is TRBV4-1, the J gene TRBJ1-6; 7 bases map to TRBD1. The trim removed 0 bases at V and 13 bases at J, leaving 6 bases unmatched. The CDR3 length is 14 residues. Germline values: CDR1 MGHRA, CDR2 YSYEKL. The CDR3 DNA sequence: TGCGCCAGCAGCCAAGACCAGGGGGATGTTCCCCTCCACTTT. Its translation is CASSQDQGDVPLHF.